This is a list of T cell receptor beta chains from one sample in a study of T cells in Graves' hyperthyroidism and ophthalmopathy. TCRdb redid the calling of the multiplex PCR reads with MiXCR, one entry per CDR3 protein. The sample holds 300,000 to 350,000 distinct CDR3 sequences; around 18% are singletons and the top ten take about a sixth. Specimen: blood. Receptors were obtained from a woman aged 40 to 49 with Graves' ophthalmopathy. The CDR3 runs from the conserved cysteine through the conserved F or W.

TRBV28,CASTSSGQETQYF
TRBV30,CAWSGGTGSGVKNIQYF
TRBV12-3/TRBV12-4,CASTPTGSKTEAFF
TRBV6-1,CATTAPGQGGTQYF
TRBV20-1,CSARDTMNTGELFF
TRBV2,CASSVLDLANYGYTF
TRBV20-1,CSARAVHREGNIQYF
TRBV19,CASRKTGEETQYF
TRBV30,CAWSDTSGLKETQYF
TRBV12-3/TRBV12-4,CASSPGQGNGYTF
TRBV11-2,CASSPYGTGVVTEAFF
TRBV29-1,CSVVGGKGTEAFF
TRBV28,CASSFRGFTGELFF
TRBV3-1,CASSQDGGAPFLGYTF
TRBV7-9,CASSSRGGRENTEAFF
TRBV7-2,CASSSQTSGRLTDTQYF
TRBV5-8,CASSHPDREEGYTF
TRBV7-2,CASSLALGAGANVLTF
TRBV7-9,CASSLGTGEYEQYF
TRBV27,CASSPPRTANTEAFF
TRBV11-2,CASSLRAPTGANVLTF
TRBV4-3,CASSRTTGGTEAFF
TRBV7-4,CASSRSTTGRVNTEAFF
TRBV2,CASLPGGLAGVGTYEQYF
TRBV28,CASSPGRTIQETQYF
TRBV25-1,CASRQGGGQAEQYF
TRBV6-1,CASSENRGSQPQHF
TRBV7-8,CASSLTWGQETQYF
TRBV12-3/TRBV12-4,CASSLRDKSYEQYF
TRBV11-3,CASSLGTNDIRGGTEAFF
TRBV11-1,CASSSSGSEQYF
TRBV20-1,CSALDGEGDNSYEQYF
TRBV29-1,CSVVSGPYEQYF
TRBV7-8,CASSLRVPGVETQYF
TRBV28,CASSLPPSVGYTF
TRBV12-3/TRBV12-4,CASSLSGLGGYTF
TRBV10-2,CASSYGDRTYNDQFF
TRBV19,CASSAKGGLQAFF
TRBV20-1,CSARGAEVKNIQYF
TRBV7-8,CASSSAGTEAFF
TRBV12-3/TRBV12-4,CASRLGQGGEPLHF
TRBV5-6,CASSLPGLAGEINEQYF
TRBV29-1,CSVDGGANYEQYF
TRBV6-4,CASSRDRGRVGANVLTF
TRBV19,CASSTRTSGRNTGELFF
TRBV20-1,CSARDQRPTF
TRBV7-2,CASSLTSGRNIQYF
TRBV10-2,CASSDGVSEQYF
TRBV12-5,CASGSPASGTGWRETQYF
TRBV27,CASSFGTGTTEAFF
TRBV4-1,CASSHQGRRYGYTF
TRBV7-6,CASSLAFSDSPAQPQHF